This T cell receptor beta chain came from a study of shared clonotypes between healthy human individuals. Trimming took 2 bases from V and 2 from J, leaving 15 bases between them. The germline CDR1 and CDR2 sequences are KGHSH and LQKENI. The CDR3 contains 16 residues. Sequenced by immunoSEQ multiplex PCR; TCRdb stores in-frame clones only, minus some. The sample has just over 2,000,000 clones, 85% to 95% seen once. This clonotype was obtained from a man between 18 and 35 years old in good health. V usage is TRBV18 and J usage is TRBJ2-5, with D perhaps assigned TRBD1 or TRBD2 (5 bases each). What was sequenced was naive CD4+ T cells sorted from blood. The subset was: CD45RA+ positively selected. DNA for the CDR3: TGTGCCAGCTCACCAATCAGGGAGCGCTTTCAAGAGACCCAGTACTTC. It encodes CASSPIRERFQETQYF. Together with reference TRBV18 and TRBJ2-5, the CDR3 gives the full variable domain: NAGVMQNPRHLVRRRGQEARLRCSPMKGHSHVYWYRQLPEEGLKFMVYLQKENIIDESGMPKERFSAEFPKEGPSILRIQQVVRGDSAAYFCASSPIRERFQETQYFGPGTRLLVL.